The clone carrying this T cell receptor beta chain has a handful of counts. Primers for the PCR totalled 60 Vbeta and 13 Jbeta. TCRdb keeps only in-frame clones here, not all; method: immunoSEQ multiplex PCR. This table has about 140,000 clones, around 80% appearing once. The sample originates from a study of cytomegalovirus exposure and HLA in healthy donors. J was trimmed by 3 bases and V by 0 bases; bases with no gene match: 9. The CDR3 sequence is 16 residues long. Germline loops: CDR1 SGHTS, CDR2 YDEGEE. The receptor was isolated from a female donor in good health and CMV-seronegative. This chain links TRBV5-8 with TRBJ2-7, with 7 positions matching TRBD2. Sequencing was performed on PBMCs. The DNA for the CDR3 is TGTGCCAGCAGCTTGGTCGGTTACCTAGCGGACTACGAGCAGTACTTC. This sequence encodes CASSLVGYLADYEQYF.